This TCR beta chain was captured by sequencing in a study of post-analysis software for immune sequencing data. General observations from the study: Controls significantly exceeded multiple sclerosis patients in normalized Chao1 diversity. About 5 TRBV segments (TRBV5-6, TRBV5-1 and TRBV20-1 among them) occurred more frequently in patients than in controls.

This clonotype has a handful of counts. Its antigen is unidentified. Germline V CDR1 and CDR2: SGHVS, FNYEAQ. The CDR3 totals 15 residues. V dropped 3 bases and J dropped 4 bases, with 15 bases sitting between them. Incorporated into the TCR beta cDNA libraries were unique molecular identifiers, which served to reduce PCR and sequencing biases. There were about 1 to 10 million T cells, and around 500,000 cDNA molecules came from them. A single record per CDR3 protein comes from TCRdb applying MiXCR to the PCR reads. The sample carries 350,000 to 500,000 distinct CDR3 sequences, approximately 42% recorded once.

This TCR was recovered from a girl aged 2 to 9 with multiple sclerosis. Sequencing input: blood. The chain is built from TRBV7-6 and TRBJ1-2; tentative D call: TRBD1 (6 bases). The chain's CDR3 is CASSLRTGHVYGYTF. CDR3 sequence (DNA): TGTGCCAGCAGCTTGCGAACAGGGCACGTCTATGGCTACACCTTC.